This T cell receptor (beta chain) was identified in a study of shared clonotypes between healthy human individuals. Study overall: A couple of female and a few male donors aged 18 to 49 were enrolled. Each donor contributed plates that comprised three CD4 naive, three CD4 memory, two CD8 naive and one CD8 memory.

Here immunoSEQ multiplex PCR was the method, and the copy in TCRdb shows in-frame clones only, minus some. This sample has some 1,100,000 clones, with around three quarters found just once. V dropped 4 bases and J dropped 0; count of bases not matched to a gene: 16. The CDR3 loop spans 19 amino acids. Sequencing was done on a sample of memory CD4+ T cells from PBMCs. Subset: CD45RA-negative fraction. The V call is TRBV5-3, the J call TRBJ2-4, with 7 bases matching TRBD2. TRBV5-3 is noted as an ORF with a role that remains uncertain. The sequence was obtained from a young man in good health. Some clones in this sample may be carry-over from other donors' samples. CDR3 amino acids: CARSASLAPAGLAKNIQYF. CDR3 DNA: TGTGCCAGAAGCGCTTCACTAGCGCCGGCGGGATTAGCCAAAAACATTCAGTACTTC.